These T cell receptor beta chains were read from a single sample in a study of T cells in Graves' hyperthyroidism and ophthalmopathy. TCRdb reprocessed the multiplex PCR reads via MiXCR and lists one record per CDR3 protein. The sample holds 490,000 or so distinct CDR3 sequences; about 20% are singletons and the top ten take about 53%. The sequenced sample was blood. The receptors derive from a woman in her 70s with Graves' ophthalmopathy. Both conserved end residues are part of each CDR3. The order of the fields is clone size, D gene, V gene, J gene, CDR3 DNA, CDR3 protein. The D gene is left open where the match is weak. Some rows have no size entry. The others give once, few or many, or a class for an expanded clone.

few	.	TRBV12-5	TRBJ1-3	TGTGCTAGTGGCCGAAGCTCTGGAAACACCATATATTTT	CASGRSSGNTIYF
many	TRBD1	TRBV18	TRBJ2-3	TGTGCCAGCTCGGGACAGGGAGCAGATACGCAGTATTTT	CASSGQGADTQYF
.	.	TRBV29-1	TRBJ1-2	TGCAGCGTTACGGTGGACAGACTTTATGGCTACACCTTC	CSVTVDRLYGYTF
few	.	TRBV20-1	TRBJ2-3	TGCAGTGCCAGGGAACAGGTAGATACGCAGTATTTT	CSAREQVDTQYF
.	.	TRBV9	TRBJ2-1	TGTGCCAGCAGCTCCCATGACGACCGGTGGCAGTTCTTC	CASSSHDDRWQFF
few	TRBD1	TRBV10-3	TRBJ1-4	TGTGCCATCAGGGAAGGGGGCGGAAGGGAAAAACTGTTTTTT	CAIREGGGREKLFF
.	TRBD2	TRBV6-2/TRBV6-3	TRBJ2-2	TGTGCCAGCAACCAGCGGGAGAGATACACCGGGGAGCTGTTTTTT	CASNQRERYTGELFF
many	TRBD1	TRBV6-2/TRBV6-3	TRBJ1-5	TGTGCCAGCCAGCGGGACAGGGGGACGAATCAGCCCCAGCATTTT	CASQRDRGTNQPQHF
.	.	TRBV29-1	TRBJ2-7	TGCAGCGTTCTCTCGCAGGGAAGGTCCGAGCAGTACTTC	CSVLSQGRSEQYF
few	.	TRBV5-1	TRBJ1-1	TGCGCCAGCAGCCCCGGCGTGGCGGGCACTGAAGCTTTCTTT	CASSPGVAGTEAFF
few	TRBD2	TRBV5-1	TRBJ2-5	TGCGCCAGCAGCTTGGTCGGGGGGATCGTAGAGACCCAGTACTTC	CASSLVGGIVETQYF
.	TRBD2	TRBV5-1	TRBJ2-1	TGCGCCAGCAGCTCATCGGGAGGCCCCCACAATGAGCAGTTCTTC	CASSSSGGPHNEQFF
.	.	TRBV29-1	TRBJ2-7	TGCAGCGTTGAAGGACTAGAGAACGAGCAGTACTTC	CSVEGLENEQYF
.	TRBD2	TRBV7-2	TRBJ2-1	TGTGCCAGCAGCTTAGCAGCTAGCGGGAACTCGTTCTTC	CASSLAASGNSFF
.	.	TRBV5-1	TRBJ2-2	TGCGCCAGCAGGACAACGACAGGGAACACCGGGGAGCTGTTTTTT	CASRTTTGNTGELFF
few	.	TRBV10-3	TRBJ2-4	TGTGCCATCATGGGGCTCGAAAACATTCAGTACTTC	CAIMGLENIQYF
.	.	TRBV10-3	TRBJ2-4	TGTGCCATCAGTGAGTCAAACAGGAATACCGGTTCCGACAAAAACATTCAGTACTTC	CAISESNRNTGSDKNIQYF
many	.	TRBV20-1	TRBJ1-2	TGCAGTGCTAGAGATCAGCGAGCGGGGCTTGATGGCTACACCTTC	CSARDQRAGLDGYTF
.	.	TRBV5-1	TRBJ2-1	TGCGCCAGCAGCTCTGTGCGGAGGGGGAATGAGCAGTTCTTC	CASSSVRRGNEQFF
once	.	TRBV11-2	TRBJ2-2	TGTGCCAGCAGCCCTTCCGGGGTTGACACCGGGGAGCTGTTTTTT	CASSPSGVDTGELFF
.	.	TRBV6-2/TRBV6-3	TRBJ1-5	TGTGCCAGCAGTAAGGCACGGCCCAATAGCAATCAGCCCCAGCATTTT	CASSKARPNSNQPQHF
many	.	TRBV6-1	TRBJ1-3	TGTGCCGCAGTGGGAGGGAGGTCTGGAAACACCATATATTTT	CAAVGGRSGNTIYF
.	.	TRBV20-1	TRBJ2-1	TGCAGTGCTAGAGATCGGGGCGGGACCTCCTACAATGAGCAGTTCTTC	CSARDRGGTSYNEQFF
.	TRBD2	TRBV5-6	TRBJ2-7	TGTGCCAGCAGCTTGGCCGCGGGGGGATGGAAAAGCGAGCAGTACTTC	CASSLAAGGWKSEQYF